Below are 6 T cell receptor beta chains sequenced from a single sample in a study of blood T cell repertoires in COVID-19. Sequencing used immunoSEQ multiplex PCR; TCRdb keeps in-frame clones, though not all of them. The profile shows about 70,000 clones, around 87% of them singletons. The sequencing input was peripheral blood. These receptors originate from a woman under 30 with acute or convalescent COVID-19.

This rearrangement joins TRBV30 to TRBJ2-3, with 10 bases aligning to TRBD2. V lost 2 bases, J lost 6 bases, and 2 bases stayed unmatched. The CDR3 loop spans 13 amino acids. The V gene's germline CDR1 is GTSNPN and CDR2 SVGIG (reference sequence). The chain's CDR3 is CAWSTSGTDTQYF. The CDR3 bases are TGTGCCTGGAGTACTAGCGGGACTGATACGCAGTATTTT. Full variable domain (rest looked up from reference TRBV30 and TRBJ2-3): SQTIHQWPATLVQPVGSPLSLECTVEGTSNPNLYWYRQAAGRGLQLLFYSVGIGQISSEVPQNLSASRPQDRQFILSSKKLLLSDSGFYLCAWSTSGTDTQYFGPGTRLTVL.

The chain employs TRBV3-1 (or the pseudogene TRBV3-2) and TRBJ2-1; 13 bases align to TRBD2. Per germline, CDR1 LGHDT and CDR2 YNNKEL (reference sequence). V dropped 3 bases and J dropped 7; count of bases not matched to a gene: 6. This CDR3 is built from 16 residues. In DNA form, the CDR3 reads TGTGCCAGCAGCCAGGGACTAGCGGGAAGTCGTAATGAGCAGTTCTTC. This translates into CASSQGLAGSRNEQFF.

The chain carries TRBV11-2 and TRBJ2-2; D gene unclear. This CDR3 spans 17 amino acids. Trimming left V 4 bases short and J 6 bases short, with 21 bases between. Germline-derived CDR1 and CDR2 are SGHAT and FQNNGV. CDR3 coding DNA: TGTGCCAGCAGCTCTAACCATATCGTCCCCCACGCCGGGGAGCTGTTTTTT. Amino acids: CASSSNHIVPHAGELFF. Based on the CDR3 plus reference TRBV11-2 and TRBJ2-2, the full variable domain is EAGVAQSPRYKIIEKRQSVAFWCNPISGHATLYWYQQILGQGPKLLIQFQNNGVVDDSQLPKDRFSAERLKGVDSTLKIQPAKLEDSAVYLCASSSNHIVPHAGELFFGEGSRLTVL.

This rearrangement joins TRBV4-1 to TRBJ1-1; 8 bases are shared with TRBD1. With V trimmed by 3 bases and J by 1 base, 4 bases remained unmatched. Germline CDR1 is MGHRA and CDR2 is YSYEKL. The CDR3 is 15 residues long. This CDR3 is CASSQAGTGNTEAFF. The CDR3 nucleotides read TGCGCCAGCAGCCAGGCCGGGACAGGGAACACTGAAGCTTTCTTT.

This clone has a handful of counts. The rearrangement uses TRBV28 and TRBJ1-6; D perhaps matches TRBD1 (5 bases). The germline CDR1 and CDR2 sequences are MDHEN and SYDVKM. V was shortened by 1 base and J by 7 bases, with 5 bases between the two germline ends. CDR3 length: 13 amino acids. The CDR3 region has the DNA TGTGCCAGCAGTTTATACAGGAATTCACCCCTCCACTTT. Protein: CASSLYRNSPLHF.

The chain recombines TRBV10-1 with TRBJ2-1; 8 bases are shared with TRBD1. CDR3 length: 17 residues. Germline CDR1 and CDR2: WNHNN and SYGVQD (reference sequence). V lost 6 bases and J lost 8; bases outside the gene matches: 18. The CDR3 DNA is TGCGCCAGCAGAGGGGGTTTGAGAGACAGGGGAAGGGATGAGCAGTTCTTC. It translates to CASRGGLRDRGRDEQFF.